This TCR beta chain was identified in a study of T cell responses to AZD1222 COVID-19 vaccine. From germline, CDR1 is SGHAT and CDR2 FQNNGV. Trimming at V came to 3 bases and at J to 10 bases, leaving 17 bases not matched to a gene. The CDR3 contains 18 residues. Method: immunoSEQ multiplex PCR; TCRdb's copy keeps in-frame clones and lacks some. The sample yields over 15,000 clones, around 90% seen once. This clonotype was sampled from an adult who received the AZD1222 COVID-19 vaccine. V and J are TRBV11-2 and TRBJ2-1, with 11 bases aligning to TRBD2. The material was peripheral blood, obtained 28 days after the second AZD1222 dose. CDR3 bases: TGTGCCAGCAGCTTCGGGACTAGCGGACTATCCGCCCTTGGGGAGCAGTTCTTC. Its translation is CASSFGTSGLSALGEQFF.